This T cell receptor beta chain was profiled in a study of blood T cells in healthy people across ages. The CDR3 sequence is 15 residues long. Germline assignment: CDR1 SGHRS and CDR2 YFSETQ. Trimming pared 0 bases from V and 5 bases from J, leaving 12 bases between. The study, taken as a whole, reports: Using unsorted PBMCs precluded a conclusive naive versus antigen-experienced comparison. Per million T cells, TCR beta diversity dropped roughly linearly as age increased. Higher naive T cell percentage went strongly together with higher TCR beta diversity.

This clonotype was detected a few times. The antigen is unknown. Using a J-beta primer mix together with a sample-barcoded 5' primer, a second PCR was run for roughly 7 to 12 cycles. TCRdb itself ran the 5' RACE reads through MiXCR, one entry per CDR3 protein. This table holds hundreds of thousands of distinct CDR3 sequences, 40% to 50% found once. Each sample had at least 7 million PBMCs isolated. The TCR originated in a man in his 60s in good health. This sequence joins TRBV5-1 and TRBJ2-1, with D perhaps matching TRBD1 (6 bases). Source material: blood. CDR3 sequence reads: CASSLGRGLNNEQFF. CDR3 DNA: TGCGCCAGCAGCTTGGGCAGGGGCTTGAACAATGAGCAGTTCTTC.